This TCR beta chain is drawn from a study of shared clonotypes between healthy human individuals. Study results and caveats: When naive CD4 clonotypes were compared across a few donors, around 5% were shared. Naive subsets typically showed greater estimated richness than memory subsets.

Genomic DNA of every subset was divided equally among multiple immunoSEQ plates. Sequencing used immunoSEQ multiplex PCR; TCRdb keeps in-frame clones, though not all of them. Among about 2.3 million clones listed, 85% to 95% were seen once. Remarks on this clone: Antigen specificity is unknown.

This CDR3 is 14 amino acids long. V dropped 4 bases and J dropped 10; count of bases not matched to a gene: 7. CDR1 and CDR2 (germline): KGHSH, LQKENI. The J gene is TRBJ1-6, the V gene TRBV18, with TRBD1 matching 7 bases. The TCR comes from a man aged 18 to 29 in good health. Some clones in this sample may be carry-over from other donors' samples. Sequencing was performed on naive CD4+ T cells from PBMCs. The subset denotes: CD45RA+ positively selected. This CDR3 is CASSLDREISPLHF. In nucleotides, the CDR3 is TGTGCCAGCTCACTTGACAGGGAAATCTCACCCCTCCACTTT.